The 17 T cell receptor beta chains listed next were all sequenced from one sample in a study of Ad26.COV2.S vaccination and SARS-CoV-2 variants. Clones were sequenced by immunoSEQ multiplex PCR, and TCRdb holds only the in-frame ones, with some missing. The sample consists of a few hundred thousand clones, under 90% of them appearing once. The treatment here: 15 to 20 received Ad26.COV2.S at low or high dose, single or two shots; 5 received placebo; per-sample allocation not given. On day 63 after the first injection, vaccine and placebo recipients gave samples. The sample here was peripheral blood, taken in a trial of Ad26.COV2.S vaccine versus placebo. The receptors originated from a person between 18 and 59 years old who received the Ad26.COV2.S COVID-19 vaccine or a placebo.

This clone was seen more than once but under ten times. The chain employs TRBV5-6 and TRBJ2-7; D may be TRBD2 (5 bases). Trimming took off 3 bases at V and 4 bases at J, with 8 bases between the two ends. Germline V lookup: CDR1 SGHDT, CDR2 YYEEEE. This CDR3 has 12 amino acids. CDR3: CASSSDLYEQYF. Here the CDR3 DNA reads TGTGCCAGCAGCTCGGACTTGTACGAGCAGTACTTC.

V usage is TRBV9 and J usage is TRBJ2-1; D is undetermined. The CDR3 spans 15 residues. V was pared by 1 base and J by 0 bases, with 8 bases between. Germline V CDR1 and CDR2: SGDLS, YYNGEE. CDR3 sequence reads: CASSVQPSSYNEQFF. The CDR3, as DNA: TGTGCCAGCAGCGTACAACCGAGCTCCTACAATGAGCAGTTCTTC. The full variable domain, in which reference TRBV9 and TRBJ2-1 provide the parts outside the CDR3, is DSGVTQTPKHLITATGQRVTLRCSPRSGDLSVYWYQQSLDQGLQFLIQYYNGEERAKGNILERFSAQQFPDLHSELNLSSLELGDSALYFCASSVQPSSYNEQFFGPGTRLTVL.

The V and J genes are TRBV25-1 and TRBJ2-1; 7 bases map to TRBD2. The junction had 5 bases not matched to a gene; V was cut back by 6 bases and J by 3 bases. This CDR3 is 14 amino acids long. From germline, CDR1 is MGHDK and CDR2 SYGVNS. This CDR3 reads CASSLGGDYNEQFF. Written as DNA, the CDR3 is TGTGCCAGCAGCCTGGGAGGGGACTACAATGAGCAGTTCTTC.

The V gene is TRBV11-2, the J gene TRBJ1-1; D is unclear. Germline lookup yields CDR1 SGHAT and CDR2 FQNNGV. V was shortened by 2 bases and J by 4 bases, with 14 bases between the two germline ends. There are 15 residues in the CDR3. The chain's CDR3 is CASSLPPAGSTEAFF. The CDR3, as DNA: TGTGCCAGCAGCTTACCGCCCGCGGGAAGCACTGAAGCTTTCTTT.

The genes are TRBV7-9 and TRBJ1-2, with 7 bases identical to TRBD1. The CDR3 runs to 15 residues. V trimming: 5 bases; J trimming: 4 bases; junction bases outside the gene matches: 10. Germline V CDR1 and CDR2: SEHNR, FQNEAQ (reference sequence). CDR3 residues: CASSAGTAELYGYTF. Written as DNA, the CDR3 is TGTGCCAGCAGCGCCGGGACAGCCGAACTCTATGGCTACACCTTC. Looking up the rest from reference TRBV7-9 and TRBJ1-2 gives the full variable domain: DTGVSQNPRHKITKRGQNVTFRCDPISEHNRLYWYRQTLGQGPEFLTYFQNEAQLEKSRLLSDRFSAERPKGSFSTLEIQRTEQGDSAMYLCASSAGTAELYGYTFGSGTRLTVV.

V and J are TRBV18 and TRBJ1-5; D remains ambiguous. From germline, CDR1 is KGHSH and CDR2 LQKENI. This CDR3 comprises 15 residues. Trimming took 1 base from V and 1 from J, leaving 8 bases between them. CDR3 sequence reads: CASSPQGASNQPQHF. As DNA, the CDR3 is TGTGCCAGCTCACCACAGGGAGCGAGCAATCAGCCCCAGCATTTT.

The chain is built from TRBV27 and TRBJ1-2; 7 nucleotides match TRBD1. CDR1 and CDR2 from the germline V gene are MNHEY and SMNVEV (reference sequence). Trimming took 10 bases from V and 8 from J; bases not matched to a gene: 10. The CDR3 covers 12 residues. The CDR3 DNA sequence: TGTGCCACAGGGGGACCCTTGTGGGGCTACACCTTC. Amino acid sequence: CATGGPLWGYTF.

The chain carries TRBV19 and TRBJ1-5; possibly TRBD1 for D (6 bases). CDR3 length: 15 residues. The germline CDR1 and CDR2 sequences are LNHDA and SQIVND (reference sequence). Trimming left V 3 bases short and J 2 bases short, with 11 bases between. The CDR3 nucleotides are TGTGCCAGTAGTATTAGGGGGGATGGCAATCAGCCCCAGCATTTT. Amino acid sequence: CASSIRGDGNQPQHF. Full variable domain (outside the CDR3, taken from reference TRBV19 and TRBJ1-5): DGGITQSPKYLFRKEGQNVTLSCEQNLNHDAMYWYRQDPGQGLRLIYYSQIVNDFQKGDIAEGYSVSREKKESFPLTVTSAQKNPTAFYLCASSIRGDGNQPQHFGDGTRLSIL.

The CDR3 nucleotides read TGTGCCAGCACCGACTCCCCCACCTCCTATAATTCACCCCTCCACTTT. Its translation is CASTDSPTSYNSPLHF. The chain recombines TRBV28 with TRBJ1-6; D is uncertain. Germline CDR1 MDHEN, CDR2 SYDVKM. The CDR3 runs 16 residues. Trimming cost V 7 bases and J 0 bases, with 13 bases left between them.

This rearrangement joins TRBV27 to TRBJ2-1, with D uncertain. The CDR3 sequence is 15 residues long. Germline-derived CDR1 and CDR2 are MNHEY and SMNVEV (reference sequence). Trimming pared 2 bases from V and 0 bases from J, leaving 8 bases between. CDR3 sequence: CASSLIPRSYNEQFF. DNA of the CDR3: TGTGCCAGCAGTTTAATACCACGCTCCTACAATGAGCAGTTCTTC.

The chain is built from TRBV7-8 and TRBJ1-3; 9 bases are shared with TRBD1. J lost 8 bases, V lost 8 bases, and 13 bases had no gene match. CDR1 and CDR2 (germline): SGHVS, FQNEAQ. This CDR3 spans 15 amino acids. DNA of the CDR3: TGTGCCAGCTCGGGGACAGGGTTATCCGGGGACACCATATATTTT. The encoded protein is CASSGTGLSGDTIYF.

V gene TRBV4-1 combines with J gene TRBJ2-1, with 8 bases matching TRBD2. V lost 2 bases and J lost 8; bases outside the gene matches: 8. The CDR3 is 15 residues long. Looked up from germline, CDR1 is MGHRA and CDR2 is YSYEKL. The CDR3 loop is CASSQIGGAGDEQFF. The CDR3 DNA is TGCGCCAGCAGCCAAATCGGGGGGGCCGGCGATGAGCAGTTCTTC.

The chain recombines TRBV2 with TRBJ1-6, with TRBD1 identical over 11 bases. Trimming took 8 bases from V and 7 from J; bases not matched to a gene: 10. The CDR3 runs 16 residues. Germline CDR1 is SNHLY and CDR2 is FYNNEI. CDR3 sequence reads: CASQGDRGSKNSPLHF. CDR3 coding DNA: TGTGCCAGCCAGGGGGACAGGGGGTCTAAAAATTCACCCCTCCACTTT.

This clone was seen a single time. The chain links TRBV11-2 to TRBJ2-5; tentative D call: TRBD2 (6 bases). The CDR3 is 15 amino acids. Trimming shortened V by 5 bases and J by 2 bases, and 15 bases separated the two germline ends. The germline V gene encodes CDR1 SGHAT and CDR2 FQNNGV. The CDR3 region is CASSQIRDLQETQYF. The CDR3 DNA reads as TGTGCCAGCAGCCAAATCCGGGACTTACAAGAGACCCAGTACTTC.

The rearrangement links TRBV9 to TRBJ2-3; 7 positions match TRBD2. The germline CDR1 and CDR2 sequences are SGDLS and YYNGEE. After removal of 3 bases from V and 0 bases from J, the junction contained 10 bases not matched to a gene. The CDR3 contains 17 residues. This CDR3 is CASSGVAGETSTDTQYF. CDR3 in DNA: TGTGCCAGCAGCGGGGTAGCGGGCGAGACTAGCACAGATACGCAGTATTTT.

V gene TRBV10-3 combines with J gene TRBJ1-5, with a tentative D call TRBD1 (6 bases). From germline, CDR1 is ENHRY and CDR2 SYGVKD. V was trimmed by 8 bases and J by 0 bases, leaving 14 bases between them. The CDR3 totals 15 residues. The CDR3 loop is CAIGGQDFSNQPQHF. CDR3 in DNA: TGTGCCATCGGGGGGCAGGATTTTAGCAATCAGCCCCAGCATTTT.

The DNA for the CDR3 is TGTGCCAGCAGTCCGCTTAACGGGGACGAGCAGTACTTC. Protein sequence: CASSPLNGDEQYF. V usage is TRBV6-5 and J usage is TRBJ2-7; tentatively, D is TRBD2 (5 bases). The CDR3 covers 13 residues. Germline V gene sequence: CDR1 MNHEY, CDR2 SVGAGI. Trimming shortened V by 5 bases and J by 5 bases, and 13 bases separated the two germline ends.